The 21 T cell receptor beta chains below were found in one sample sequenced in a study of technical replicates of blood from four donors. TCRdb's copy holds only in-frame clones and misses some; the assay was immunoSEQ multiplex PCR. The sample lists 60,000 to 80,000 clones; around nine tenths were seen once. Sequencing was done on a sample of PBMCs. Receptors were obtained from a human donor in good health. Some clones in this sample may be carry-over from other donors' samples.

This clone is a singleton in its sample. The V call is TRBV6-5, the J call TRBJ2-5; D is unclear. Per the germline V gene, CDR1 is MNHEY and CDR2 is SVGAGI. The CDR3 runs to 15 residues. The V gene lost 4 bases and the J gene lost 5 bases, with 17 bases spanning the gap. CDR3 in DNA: TGTGCCAGCAGTTTTCTTGGTCCAGCGTCGGAGACCCAGTACTTC. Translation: CASSFLGPASETQYF.

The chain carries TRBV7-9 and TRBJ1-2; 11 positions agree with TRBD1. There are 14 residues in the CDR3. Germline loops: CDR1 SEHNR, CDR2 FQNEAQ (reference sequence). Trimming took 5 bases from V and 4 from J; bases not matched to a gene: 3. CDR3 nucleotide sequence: TGTGCCAGCAGCAGAGGACAGGGGGCCTATGGCTACACCTTC. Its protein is CASSRGQGAYGYTF.

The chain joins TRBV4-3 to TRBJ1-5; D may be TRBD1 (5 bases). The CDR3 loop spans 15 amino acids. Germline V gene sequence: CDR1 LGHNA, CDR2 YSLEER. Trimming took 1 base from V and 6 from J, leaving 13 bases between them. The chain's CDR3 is CASSQVYRGTQPQHF. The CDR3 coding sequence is TGCGCCAGCAGCCAAGTTTATAGGGGAACTCAGCCCCAGCATTTT.

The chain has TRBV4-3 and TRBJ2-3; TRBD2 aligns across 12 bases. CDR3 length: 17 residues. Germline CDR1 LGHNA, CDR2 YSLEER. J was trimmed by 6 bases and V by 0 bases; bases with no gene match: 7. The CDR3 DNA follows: TGCGCCAGCAGCCAAGAACCGACTAGCGGGGGTATGGATACGCAGTATTTT. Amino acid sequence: CASSQEPTSGGMDTQYF.

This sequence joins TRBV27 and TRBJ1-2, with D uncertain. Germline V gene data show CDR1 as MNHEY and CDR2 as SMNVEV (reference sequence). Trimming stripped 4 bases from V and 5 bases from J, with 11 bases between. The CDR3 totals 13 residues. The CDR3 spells CASSSTGSYGYTF. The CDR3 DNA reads TGTGCCAGCAGTTCCACGGGGAGTTATGGCTACACCTTC.

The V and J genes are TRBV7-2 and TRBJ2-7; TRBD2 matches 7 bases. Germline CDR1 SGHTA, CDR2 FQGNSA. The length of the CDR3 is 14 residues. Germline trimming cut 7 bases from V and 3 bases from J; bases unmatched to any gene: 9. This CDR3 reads CASTSGGTIYEQYF. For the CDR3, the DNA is TGTGCCAGCACCTCGGGAGGAACCATCTACGAGCAGTACTTC.

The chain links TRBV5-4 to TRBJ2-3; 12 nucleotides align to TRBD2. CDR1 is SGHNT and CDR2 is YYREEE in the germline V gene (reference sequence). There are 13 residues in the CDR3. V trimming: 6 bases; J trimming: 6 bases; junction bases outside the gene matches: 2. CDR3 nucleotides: TGTGCCAGCAATCTAGCGGGGGGGGATACGCAGTATTTT. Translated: CASNLAGGDTQYF.

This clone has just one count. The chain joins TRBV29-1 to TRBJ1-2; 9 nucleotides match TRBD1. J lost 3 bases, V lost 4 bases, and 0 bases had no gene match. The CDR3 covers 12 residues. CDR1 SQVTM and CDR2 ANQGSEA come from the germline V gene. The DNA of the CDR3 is TGCAGCGTTGGACAGGGGGACTATGGCTACACCTTC. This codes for CSVGQGDYGYTF.

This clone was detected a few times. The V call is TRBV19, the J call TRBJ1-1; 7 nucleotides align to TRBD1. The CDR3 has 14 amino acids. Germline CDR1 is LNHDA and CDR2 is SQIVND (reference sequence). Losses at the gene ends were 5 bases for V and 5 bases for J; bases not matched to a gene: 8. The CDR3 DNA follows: TGTGCCAGTAGTCTAACAGGGGTTGGGACTGAAGCTTTCTTT. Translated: CASSLTGVGTEAFF.

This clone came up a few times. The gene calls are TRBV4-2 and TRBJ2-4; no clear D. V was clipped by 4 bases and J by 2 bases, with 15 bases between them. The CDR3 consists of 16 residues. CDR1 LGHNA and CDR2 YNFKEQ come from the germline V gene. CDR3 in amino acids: CASSPEPLASKNIQYF. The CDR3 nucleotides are TGTGCCAGCAGCCCCGAACCTCTGGCCTCCAAAAACATTCAGTACTTC.

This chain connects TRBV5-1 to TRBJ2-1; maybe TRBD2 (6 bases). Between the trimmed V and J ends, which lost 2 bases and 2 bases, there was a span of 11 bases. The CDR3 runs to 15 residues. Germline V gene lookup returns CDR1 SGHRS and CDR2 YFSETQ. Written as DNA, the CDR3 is TGCGCCAGCAGCTTTGGGGGAGGAACCTACAATGAGCAGTTCTTC. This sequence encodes CASSFGGGTYNEQFF.

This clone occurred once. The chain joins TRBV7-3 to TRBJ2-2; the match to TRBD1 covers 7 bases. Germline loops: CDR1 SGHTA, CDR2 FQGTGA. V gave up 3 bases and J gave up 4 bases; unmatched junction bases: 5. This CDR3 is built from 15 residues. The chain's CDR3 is CASSFDRVFTGELFF. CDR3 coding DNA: TGTGCCAGCAGCTTCGACAGGGTTTTCACCGGGGAGCTGTTTTTT. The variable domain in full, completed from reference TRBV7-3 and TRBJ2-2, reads GAGVSQTPSNKVTEKGKYVELRCDPISGHTALYWYRQSLGQGPEFLIYFQGTGAADDSGLPNDRFFAVRPEGSVSTLKIQRTERGDSAVYLCASSFDRVFTGELFFGEGSRLTVL.

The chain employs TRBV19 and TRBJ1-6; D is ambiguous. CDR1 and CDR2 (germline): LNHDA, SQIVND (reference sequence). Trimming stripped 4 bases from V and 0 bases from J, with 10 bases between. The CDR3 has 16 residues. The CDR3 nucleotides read TGTGCCAGTAGTACCCTCCTTAGCTCCTATAATTCACCCCTCCACTTT. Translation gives CASSTLLSSYNSPLHF. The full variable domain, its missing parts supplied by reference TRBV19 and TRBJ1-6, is DGGITQSPKYLFRKEGQNVTLSCEQNLNHDAMYWYRQDPGQGLRLIYYSQIVNDFQKGDIAEGYSVSREKKESFPLTVTSAQKNPTAFYLCASSTLLSSYNSPLHFGNGTRLTVT.

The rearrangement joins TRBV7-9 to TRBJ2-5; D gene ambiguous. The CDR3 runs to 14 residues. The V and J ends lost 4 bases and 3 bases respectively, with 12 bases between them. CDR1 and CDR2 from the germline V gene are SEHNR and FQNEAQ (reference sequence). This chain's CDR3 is CASSYLSTKETQYF. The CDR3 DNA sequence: TGTGCCAGCAGCTACCTCAGTACAAAAGAGACCCAGTACTTC.

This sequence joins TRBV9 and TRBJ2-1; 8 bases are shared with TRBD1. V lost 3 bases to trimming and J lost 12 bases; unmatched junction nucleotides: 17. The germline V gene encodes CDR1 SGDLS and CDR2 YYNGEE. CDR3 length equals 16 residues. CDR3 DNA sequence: TGTGCCAGCAGCGACGACAGGGGCCTGTTAGGACTTAGGCAGTTCTTC. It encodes CASSDDRGLLGLRQFF.

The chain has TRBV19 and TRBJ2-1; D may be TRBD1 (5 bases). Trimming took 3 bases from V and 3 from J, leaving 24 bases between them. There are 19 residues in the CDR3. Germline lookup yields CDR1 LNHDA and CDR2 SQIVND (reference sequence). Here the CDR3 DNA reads TGTGCCAGTAGTATCGGTCTACAGGCCACGGGCACCCGCTACAATGAGCAGTTCTTC. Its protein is CASSIGLQATGTRYNEQFF. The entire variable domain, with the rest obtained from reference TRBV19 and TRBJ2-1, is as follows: DGGITQSPKYLFRKEGQNVTLSCEQNLNHDAMYWYRQDPGQGLRLIYYSQIVNDFQKGDIAEGYSVSREKKESFPLTVTSAQKNPTAFYLCASSIGLQATGTRYNEQFFGPGTRLTVL.

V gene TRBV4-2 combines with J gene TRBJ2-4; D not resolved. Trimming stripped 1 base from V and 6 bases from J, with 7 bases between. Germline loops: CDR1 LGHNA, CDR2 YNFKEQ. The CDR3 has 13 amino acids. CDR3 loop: CASSQAVINIQYF. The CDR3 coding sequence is TGTGCCAGCAGCCAAGCGGTCATAAACATTCAGTACTTC.

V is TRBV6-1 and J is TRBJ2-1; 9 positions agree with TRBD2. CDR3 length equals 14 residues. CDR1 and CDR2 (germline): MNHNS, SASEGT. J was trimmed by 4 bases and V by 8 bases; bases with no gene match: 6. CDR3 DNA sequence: TGTGCCAGCCTAAGACTAGCGGCATACAATGAGCAGTTCTTC. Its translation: CASLRLAAYNEQFF.

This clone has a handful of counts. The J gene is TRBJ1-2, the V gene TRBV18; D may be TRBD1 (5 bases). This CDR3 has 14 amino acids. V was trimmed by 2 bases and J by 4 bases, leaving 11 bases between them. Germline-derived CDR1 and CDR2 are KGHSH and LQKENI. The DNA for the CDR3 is TGTGCCAGCTCACCAGTCAGGGAAGTCTATGGCTACACCTTC. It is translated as CASSPVREVYGYTF.

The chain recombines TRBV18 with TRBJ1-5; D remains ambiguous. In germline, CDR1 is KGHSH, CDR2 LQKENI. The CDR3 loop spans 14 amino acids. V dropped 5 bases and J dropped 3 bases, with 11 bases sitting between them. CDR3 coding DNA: TGTGCCAGCTCAGCGGAGAACCCCAATCAGCCCCAGCATTTT. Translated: CASSAENPNQPQHF.

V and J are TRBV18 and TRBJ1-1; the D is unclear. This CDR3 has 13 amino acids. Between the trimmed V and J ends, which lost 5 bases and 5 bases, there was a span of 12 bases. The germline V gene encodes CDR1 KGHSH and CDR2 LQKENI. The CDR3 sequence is CASSSSLETEAFF. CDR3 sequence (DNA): TGTGCCAGCTCATCGAGCTTGGAGACTGAAGCTTTCTTT.